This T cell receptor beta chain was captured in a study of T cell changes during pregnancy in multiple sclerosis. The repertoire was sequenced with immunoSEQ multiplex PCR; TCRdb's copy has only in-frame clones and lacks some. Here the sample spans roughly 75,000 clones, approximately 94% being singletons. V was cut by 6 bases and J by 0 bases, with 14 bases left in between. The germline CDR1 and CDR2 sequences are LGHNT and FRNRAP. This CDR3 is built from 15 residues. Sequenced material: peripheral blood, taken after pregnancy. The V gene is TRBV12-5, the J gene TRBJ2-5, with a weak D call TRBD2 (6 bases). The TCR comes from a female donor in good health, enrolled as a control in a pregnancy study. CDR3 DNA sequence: TGTGCTAGTGGATCCGATAGCGGATACCAAGAGACCCAGTACTTC. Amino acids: CASGSDSGYQETQYF.